These 16 T cell receptor beta chains originate from one sample sequenced in a study of response to subunit inactivated influenza vaccine. TCRdb called the RT-PCR reads again in MiXCR, with one record for every CDR3 protein. The profile shows 700,000 to 900,000 distinct CDR3 sequences, 20% to 25% of them singletons. Material: PBMCs from blood, obtained about 5 days after vaccination. Receptor source: a man over 45 who received an inactivated influenza vaccine.

This clonotype was observed a few times. The chain is built from TRBV20-1 and TRBJ2-1, with a possible D match to TRBD2 (5 bases). V was cut by 1 base and J by 7 bases, with 11 bases left in between. This CDR3 spans 13 amino acids. From germline, CDR1 is DFQATT and CDR2 SNEGSKA (reference sequence). CDR3 nucleotides: TGCAGTGCTAGAGTTCCGGGGAAGAATGAGCAGTTCTTC. It translates to CSARVPGKNEQFF.

The genes are TRBV5-1 and TRBJ2-1; a weak D match, TRBD2 (5 bases). Germline V gene lookup returns CDR1 SGHRS and CDR2 YFSETQ. This CDR3 has 15 amino acids. V lost 0 bases, J lost 8 bases, and 15 bases lay in between. The CDR3 loop reads CASSLAEGPWYEQFF. The CDR3 coding sequence is TGCGCCAGCAGCTTGGCCGAGGGTCCGTGGTATGAGCAGTTCTTC.

The rearrangement uses TRBV6-5 and TRBJ2-7; either TRBD1 or TRBD2 may supply D (6 bases each). CDR1 and CDR2 from the germline V gene are MNHEY and SVGAGI. CDR3 size: 16 residues. Trimming took 2 bases from V and 6 from J, leaving 20 bases between them. The CDR3 here is CASSYGGRLVNFEQYF. The CDR3 DNA reads TGTGCCAGCAGTTACGGGGGCAGACTAGTAAATTTCGAGCAGTACTTC.

V and J are TRBV29-1 and TRBJ2-3; 8 bases match TRBD1. The CDR3 has 13 amino acids. V dropped 6 bases and J dropped 1; count of bases not matched to a gene: 3. Germline CDR1 reads SQVTM; CDR2 reads ANQGSEA. In nucleotides, the CDR3 is TGCAGCGTCTGGACAGGGCGCACAGATACGCAGTATTTT. Translation: CSVWTGRTDTQYF.

The chain uses TRBV10-1 and TRBJ2-5, with D perhaps matching TRBD1 or TRBD2 (7 bases each). Between the trimmed V and J ends, which lost 6 bases and 5 bases, there was a span of 19 bases. Germline CDR1 and CDR2: WNHNN and SYGVQD (reference sequence). The CDR3 is 15 amino acids. This CDR3 reads CASSAGGGNMETQYF. In DNA form, the CDR3 reads TGCGCCAGCAGCGCAGGGGGGGGGAATATGGAGACCCAGTACTTC.

This clonotype appeared a few times. This rearrangement joins TRBV9 to TRBJ1-1; TRBD1 might be the D (5 bases). V was shortened by 0 bases and J by 0 bases, with 9 bases between the two germline ends. Germline V lookup: CDR1 SGDLS, CDR2 YYNGEE. The CDR3 covers 15 residues. The CDR3 sequence: CASSVEPGLNTEAFF. In nucleotides, the CDR3 is TGTGCCAGCAGCGTAGAGCCAGGGTTGAACACTGAAGCTTTCTTT.

The table lists this clonotype with a few counts. The CDR3 bases are TGTGCCAGCAGCTCCCCCGCCCACAATGAGCAGTTCTTC. Protein product: CASSSPAHNEQFF. This chain links TRBV11-2 with TRBJ2-1; D unclear. Germline CDR1 is SGHAT and CDR2 is FQNNGV. V shed 4 bases and J shed 5 bases, with 9 bases lying between them. This CDR3 has 13 amino acids.

This clonotype showed up just a few times. This rearrangement joins TRBV13 to TRBJ1-1; D might be TRBD1 (5 bases). The CDR3 spans 14 residues. In germline, CDR1 is PRHDT, CDR2 FYEKMQ (reference sequence). Trimming left V 3 bases short and J 2 bases short, with 10 bases between. The CDR3 sequence is CASSFWGLNTEAFF. In DNA form, the CDR3 reads TGTGCCAGCAGCTTTTGGGGACTTAACACTGAAGCTTTCTTT.

The chain employs TRBV6-2 or TRBV6-3 and TRBJ1-2, with 7 bases that match TRBD1. CDR1 MNHEY and CDR2 SVGEGT come from the germline V gene. The CDR3 has 16 residues. The trim removed 2 bases at V and 2 bases at J, leaving 8 bases unmatched. The CDR3 DNA sequence: TGTGCCAGCAGTTACCGCTCGACAGGGCACAACTATGGCTACACCTTC. Protein product: CASSYRSTGHNYGYTF.

This clonotype has ten or more counts. This chain links TRBV9 with TRBJ2-1, with 11 bases identical to TRBD2. V dropped 4 bases and J dropped 6; count of bases not matched to a gene: 9. The CDR3 length is 16 residues. Germline V gene data show CDR1 as SGDLS and CDR2 as YYNGEE. Here the CDR3 DNA reads TGTGCCAGCAGCCCCGTTCCTCTAGCGGGGGGCAATGAGCAGTTCTTC. It translates to CASSPVPLAGGNEQFF.

The rearrangement links TRBV4-3 to TRBJ1-5; D is possibly TRBD1 (6 bases). CDR3 length: 16 amino acids. Germline CDR1 LGHNA, CDR2 YSLEER. Trimming took off 4 bases at V and 4 bases at J, with 17 bases between the two ends. CDR3: CASSPSAAGANQPQHF. The CDR3 bases are TGCGCCAGCAGCCCCAGTGCCGCGGGGGCAAATCAGCCCCAGCATTTT.

This clonotype has just a few counts. V gene TRBV7-6 combines with J gene TRBJ2-5; no definite D call. CDR1 and CDR2 from the germline V gene are SGHVS and FNYEAQ. The CDR3 length is 16 residues. V lost 1 base, J lost 3 bases, and 15 bases lay in between. The CDR3: CASSLGEVLGEETQYF. DNA for the CDR3: TGTGCCAGCAGCTTAGGAGAAGTTCTCGGTGAAGAGACCCAGTACTTC. The full variable domain, completed using reference TRBV7-6 and TRBJ2-5, is GAGVSQSPRYKVTKRGQDVALRCDPISGHVSLYWYRQALGQGPEFLTYFNYEAQQDKSGLPNDRFSAERPEGSISTLTIQRTEQRDSAMYRCASSLGEVLGEETQYFGPGTRLLVL.

This clonotype turned up a few times. The chain employs TRBV7-2 and TRBJ2-7; TRBD2 matches 13 bases. Looked up from germline, CDR1 is SGHTA and CDR2 is FQGNSA. J gave up 3 bases and V 2 bases, and 7 bases lay outside the gene matches. CDR3 length equals 17 residues. The chain's CDR3 is CASSLWLGTSGVYEQYF. The CDR3, as DNA: TGTGCCAGCAGCTTATGGCTGGGGACTAGCGGGGTCTACGAGCAGTACTTC.

The chain has TRBV6-6 and TRBJ2-7, with D maybe TRBD2 (6 bases). Trimming took off 8 bases at V and 5 bases at J, with 13 bases between the two ends. Germline CDR1 reads MNHNY; CDR2 reads SVGAGI (reference sequence). The CDR3 consists of 12 residues. CDR3 protein: CASRLGRHEQYF. CDR3 nucleotide sequence: TGTGCCAGCCGACTAGGGCGGCACGAGCAGTACTTC.

This clonotype has a handful of counts. This chain links TRBV29-1 with TRBJ2-5; TRBD2 is a possible D gene (7 bases). Trimming left V 3 bases short and J 9 bases short, with 14 bases between. Germline CDR1 and CDR2: SQVTM and ANQGSEA. The CDR3 has 12 residues. The CDR3 DNA reads TGCAGCGTTGACCGCGAGGGGGGGGCCCAGTACTTC. It specifies CSVDREGGAQYF.

This chain uses TRBV10-3 with TRBJ2-5; 7 bases are a match to TRBD2. In germline, CDR1 is ENHRY, CDR2 SYGVKD. This CDR3 is built from 16 residues. Trimming removed 4 bases from V and 9 bases from J; junction bases left unmatched: 17. CDR3 coding DNA: TGTGCCATCAGTGTGAAGGGAGGACTAGGAAGTGTGGCCCAGTACTTC. Protein: CAISVKGGLGSVAQYF.